This T cell receptor beta chain was found in a study of T cell responses to AZD1222 COVID-19 vaccine. In the study overall: Second-dose intervals near 4 or 12 weeks were combined. Study-level results: Spike-wide vaccine-associated CD4 TCRs dominated at 160-218 and 743-854. Just 5 to 7 people given AZD1222 tested seropositive at baseline.

Some clones are missing from TCRdb's copy, which holds only in-frame ones; the method was immunoSEQ multiplex PCR. This sample has 100,000 to 110,000 clones; about 88% occur once, and the top ten carry about 1.8%. The CDR3 is 18 residues long. Deletions cut 3 bases from V and 0 bases from J, with 19 bases between. Per germline, CDR1 MNHEY and CDR2 SMNVEV (reference sequence). As regards this clone: The target antigen is unknown.

The TCR sequence derives from an adult in good health. The rearrangement uses TRBV27 and TRBJ2-3; D is uncertain. Sequences were derived from peripheral blood, sampled on day 0 of AZD1222 vaccination. The CDR3 sequence: CASSFNPRAPGSTDTQYF. CDR3 sequence (DNA): TGTGCCAGCAGTTTCAATCCACGGGCCCCCGGTAGCACAGATACGCAGTATTTT.